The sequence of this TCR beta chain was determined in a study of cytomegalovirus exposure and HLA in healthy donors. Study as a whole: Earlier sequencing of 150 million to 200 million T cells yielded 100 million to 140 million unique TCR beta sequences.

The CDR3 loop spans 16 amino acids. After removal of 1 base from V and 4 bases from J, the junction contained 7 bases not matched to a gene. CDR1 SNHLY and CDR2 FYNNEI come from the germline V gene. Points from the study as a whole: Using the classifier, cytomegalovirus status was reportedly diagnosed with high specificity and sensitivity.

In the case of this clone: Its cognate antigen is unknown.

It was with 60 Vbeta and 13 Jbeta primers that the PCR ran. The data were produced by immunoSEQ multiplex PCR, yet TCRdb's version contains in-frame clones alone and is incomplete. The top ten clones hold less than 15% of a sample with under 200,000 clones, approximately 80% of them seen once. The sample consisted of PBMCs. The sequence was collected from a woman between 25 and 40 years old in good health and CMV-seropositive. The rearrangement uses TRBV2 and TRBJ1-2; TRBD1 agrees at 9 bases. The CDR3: CASSEDTGGEVYGYTF. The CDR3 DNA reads TGTGCCAGCAGTGAAGACACAGGGGGCGAGGTCTATGGCTACACCTTC.